The 3 T cell receptor beta chains reported below all come from one sample, sequenced in a study of vaccination and CD4 T cells after COVID-19 (dated 2022 in TCRdb). The library came from PCR. The run used an Illumina iSeq 100. DNA from cultured CD4+ T cells was subjected to TCR sequencing with the Oncomine TCR Beta short-read assay at the Johns Hopkins FTIC core. TCRdb cleaned the public reads at Q25 with fastp, built clones with MiXCR and kept in-frame beta chains. Entries that share a CDR3 protein sequence are merged under the most common genes and DNA. For this sample the table gives approximately 16,000 distinct CDR3 sequences, of which about a third were detected only once. The top ten constitute more than 14% of the sample. Their antigens are not known. The treatment or condition label, as the study defines it: roughly nine-day PBMC culture with coronavirus spike peptide pools or control peptides (ViraFEST assay).

The sequencing sample was made of cultured CD4+ T cells from blood. These receptors came from a human donor with COVID-19.

Only a few counts were recorded for this clonotype. The CDR3 sequence is CASSTRDRGVYSNQPQHF. CDR3 DNA sequence: TGTGCCAGTAGTACCCGGGACAGGGGGGTCTATAGCAATCAGCCCCAGCATTTT. The chain has TRBV19 and TRBJ1-5; TRBD1 matches at 11 bases. Germline lookup yields CDR1 LNHDA and CDR2 SQIVND (reference sequence). There are 18 residues in the CDR3. With 4 bases clipped from V and 0 bases from J, the junction kept 8 bases outside the gene matches. The variable domain in full, completed from reference TRBV19 and TRBJ1-5, reads DGGITQSPKYLFRKEGQNVTLSCEQNLNHDAMYWYRQDPGQGLRLIYYSQIVNDFQKGDIAEGYSVSREKKESFPLTVTSAQKNPTAFYLCASSTRDRGVYSNQPQHFGDGTRLSIL.

This clonotype was detected a few times. The chain uses TRBV20-1 and TRBJ2-5; no definite D call. The CDR3 length is 13 residues. Germline V lookup: CDR1 DFQATT, CDR2 SNEGSKA (reference sequence). The V gene lost 6 bases and the J gene lost 1 base, with 12 bases spanning the gap. The CDR3 sequence: CSARPLVQETQYF. CDR3 bases: TGCAGTGCGAGGCCTCTAGTCCAAGAGACCCAGTACTTC.

The chain joins TRBV20-1 to TRBJ1-2; D not certain. Germline CDR1 is DFQATT and CDR2 is SNEGSKA (reference sequence). The V end lost 7 bases, the J end lost 4 bases, and 19 bases lay between the germline ends. The CDR3 is made up of 14 amino acids. This CDR3 reads CSVPRPMEGYGYTF. DNA of the CDR3: TGCAGTGTCCCCCGACCGATGGAGGGCTATGGCTACACCTTC.